The 14 T cell receptor beta chains given below trace back to one sample, sequenced in a study of cytomegalovirus exposure and HLA in healthy donors. In the PCR, 60 Vbeta and 13 Jbeta primers were used. Libraries were prepared by immunoSEQ multiplex PCR; TCRdb keeps only in-frame clonotypes and omits some of them. Among under 250,000 clones listed, approximately 78% were seen once. The specimen was PBMCs. These TCRs come from a boy younger than 18 in good health and CMV-seronegative.

CDR3 coding DNA: TGTGCCAGCAGCCGTGGGCAGGGTAACACTGAAGCTTTCTTT. Translation: CASSRGQGNTEAFF. The V and J genes are TRBV6-1 and TRBJ1-1; D perhaps matches TRBD1 (5 bases). Germline V lookup: CDR1 MNHNS, CDR2 SASEGT. Trimming took off 6 bases at V and 2 bases at J, with 13 bases between the two ends. The CDR3 is made up of 14 amino acids.

The chain is built from TRBV11-3 and TRBJ2-5, with D hard to call. The ends were cut back, 3 bases at V and 4 bases at J, with 6 bases in the middle. This CDR3 comprises 12 residues. Germline assignment: CDR1 SGHNT and CDR2 YENEEA. This CDR3 is CASSFPGETQYF. CDR3 nucleotides: TGTGCCAGCAGCTTCCCCGGAGAGACCCAGTACTTC.

The chain joins TRBV5-1 to TRBJ2-2; D may be TRBD1 (6 bases). Germline values: CDR1 SGHRS, CDR2 YFSETQ. CDR3 length equals 13 residues. Trimming took off 4 bases at V and 7 bases at J, with 11 bases between the two ends. The CDR3 bases are TGCGCCAGCAGCGTGGACAGTCTCGGGGAGCTGTTTTTT. Residues: CASSVDSLGELFF.

The chain has TRBV30 and TRBJ2-7; 9 bases are a match to TRBD2. V lost 3 bases to trimming and J lost 2 bases; unmatched junction nucleotides: 8. The V gene's germline CDR1 is GTSNPN and CDR2 SVGIG (reference sequence). CDR3 length: 15 residues. CDR3 sequence reads: CAWRAPREGTYEQYF. CDR3 in DNA: TGTGCCTGGAGGGCCCCGCGGGAGGGAACCTACGAGCAGTACTTC.

The chain is built from TRBV13 and TRBJ2-1; 7 bases line up with TRBD1. This CDR3 is built from 15 residues. Germline trimming cut 6 bases from V and 8 bases from J; bases unmatched to any gene: 13. Per germline, CDR1 PRHDT and CDR2 FYEKMQ (reference sequence). In nucleotides, the CDR3 is TGTGCCAGCAGGCGGACAGGCCGCCTAATGGATGAGCAGTTCTTC. Encoded protein: CASRRTGRLMDEQFF.

V is TRBV29-1 and J is TRBJ2-3; the D is unclear. V was cut by 3 bases and J by 5 bases, with 9 bases left in between. Germline V lookup: CDR1 SQVTM, CDR2 ANQGSEA. The CDR3 length is 12 residues. CDR3 protein: CSVDWSLDTQYF. The CDR3 DNA reads as TGCAGCGTTGATTGGAGTCTAGATACGCAGTATTTT.

The table lists this clone with a few counts. The chain has TRBV2 and TRBJ1-1, with TRBD1 as a possible D gene (6 bases). This CDR3 region has 13 residues. Germline V gene data show CDR1 as SNHLY and CDR2 as FYNNEI. Trimming left V 7 bases short and J 4 bases short, with 13 bases between. The CDR3 region has the DNA TGTGCCAGCAAGGGTCAAGGGGGCACTGAAGCTTTCTTT. Encoded protein: CASKGQGGTEAFF.

This clone was seen a handful of times. The chain combines TRBV14 with TRBJ1-2; weak D call: TRBD1 (5 bases). This CDR3 has 12 amino acids. Germline loops: CDR1 SGHDN, CDR2 FVKESK. Trimming took off 4 bases at V and 6 bases at J, with 9 bases between the two ends. The CDR3 reads CASSPEGDGYTF. The DNA of the CDR3 is TGTGCCAGCAGCCCTGAAGGGGATGGCTACACCTTC. Full variable domain (rest looked up from reference TRBV14 and TRBJ1-2): EAGVTQFPSHSVIEKGQTVTLRCDPISGHDNLYWYRRVMGKEIKFLLHFVKESKQDESGMPNNRFLAERTGGTYSTLKVQPAELEDSGVYFCASSPEGDGYTFGSGTRLTVV.

The chain has TRBV30 and TRBJ2-5; maybe TRBD1 (5 bases). The J call may be mistaken, given a closer DNA end match to TRBJ2-7. Per the germline V gene, CDR1 is GTSNPN and CDR2 is SVGIG (reference sequence). This CDR3 comprises 15 residues. The CDR3 region is CALHHLQGGSYEQYF. The CDR3 DNA follows: TGTGCCCTCCACCACCTCCAGGGTGGATCCTACGAGCAGTACTTC.

The rearrangement links TRBV6-4 to TRBJ1-2, with TRBD1 as a possible D gene (5 bases). The V gene's germline CDR1 is MRHNA and CDR2 SNTAGT. V was clipped by 11 bases and J by 4 bases, with 17 bases between them. This CDR3 spans 13 amino acids. This chain's CDR3 is CAPARRVIYGYTF. CDR3 bases: TGTGCCCCGGCCCGCAGGGTCATCTATGGCTACACCTTC.

The chain links TRBV7-9 to TRBJ2-7; TRBD2 matches 12 bases. Germline V CDR1 and CDR2: SEHNR, FQNEAQ (reference sequence). The CDR3 sequence is 16 residues long. J lost 0 bases, V lost 5 bases, and 5 bases had no gene match. The CDR3 sequence is CASSGGLAGSSYEQYF. The CDR3 region has the DNA TGTGCCAGCAGCGGAGGACTAGCGGGGTCCTCCTACGAGCAGTACTTC.

This chain links TRBV10-1 with TRBJ2-7; 8 nucleotides align to TRBD1. Germline loops: CDR1 WNHNN, CDR2 SYGVQD (reference sequence). This CDR3 has 11 amino acids. Trimming removed 6 bases from V and 10 bases from J; junction bases left unmatched: 5. The CDR3 DNA sequence: TGCGCCAGCAGCCAGGGGGCGCGTCAGTACTTC. This sequence encodes CASSQGARQYF.

The CDR3 nucleotides read TGCGCCAGCAGCGGCGTGGGGACTAGCGGGAGTACGCAGTATTTT. It is translated as CASSGVGTSGSTQYF. V and J are TRBV5-1 and TRBJ2-3; 14 nucleotides agree with TRBD2. This CDR3 region has 15 residues. Losses at the gene ends were 4 bases for V and 8 bases for J; bases not matched to a gene: 6. Germline assignment: CDR1 SGHRS and CDR2 YFSETQ.

The genes are TRBV7-2 and TRBJ1-2, with D perhaps TRBD1 (6 bases). The germline CDR1 and CDR2 sequences are SGHTA and FQGNSA. The CDR3 has 19 residues. The V end was cut by 1 base, the J end by 4 bases, with 25 bases between. CDR3 nucleotides: TGTGCCAGCAGCTTAGTCCCGTACAGGGCTCGAAAGATATCCTATGGCTACACCTTC. This sequence encodes CASSLVPYRARKISYGYTF.